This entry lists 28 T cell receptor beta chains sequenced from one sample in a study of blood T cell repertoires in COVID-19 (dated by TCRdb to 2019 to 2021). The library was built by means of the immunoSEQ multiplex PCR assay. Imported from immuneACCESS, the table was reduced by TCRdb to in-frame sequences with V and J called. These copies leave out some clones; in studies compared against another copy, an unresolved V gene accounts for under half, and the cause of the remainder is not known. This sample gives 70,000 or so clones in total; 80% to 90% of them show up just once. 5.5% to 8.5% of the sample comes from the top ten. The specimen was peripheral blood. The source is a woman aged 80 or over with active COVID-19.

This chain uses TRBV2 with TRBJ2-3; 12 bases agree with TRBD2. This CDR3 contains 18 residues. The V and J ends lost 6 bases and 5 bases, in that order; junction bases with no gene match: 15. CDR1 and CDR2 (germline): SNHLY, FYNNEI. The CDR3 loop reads CASSGAASGRAKVDTQYF. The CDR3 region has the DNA TGTGCCAGCAGCGGAGCGGCTAGCGGGAGGGCCAAGGTAGATACGCAGTATTTT.

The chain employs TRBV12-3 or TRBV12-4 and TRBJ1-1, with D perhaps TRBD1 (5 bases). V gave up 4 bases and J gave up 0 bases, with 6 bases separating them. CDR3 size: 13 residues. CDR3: CASSSGMNTEAFF. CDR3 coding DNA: TGTGCCAGCAGTTCAGGGATGAACACTGAAGCTTTCTTT.

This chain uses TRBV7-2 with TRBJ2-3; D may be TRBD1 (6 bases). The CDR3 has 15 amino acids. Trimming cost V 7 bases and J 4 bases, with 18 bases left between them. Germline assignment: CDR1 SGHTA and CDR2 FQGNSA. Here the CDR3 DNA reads TGTGCCAGCACCACAGGGAGAGGGGTACCAGATACGCAGTATTTT. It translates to CASTTGRGVPDTQYF.

CDR3: CASSVEVGGETQYF. CDR3 bases: TGTGCCAGCAGCGTAGAGGTGGGGGGGGAGACCCAGTACTTC. This chain links TRBV9 with TRBJ2-5; 7 bases are a match to TRBD2. V lost 0 bases to trimming and J lost 5 bases; unmatched junction nucleotides: 4. CDR3 length equals 14 residues. Germline CDR1 SGDLS, CDR2 YYNGEE.

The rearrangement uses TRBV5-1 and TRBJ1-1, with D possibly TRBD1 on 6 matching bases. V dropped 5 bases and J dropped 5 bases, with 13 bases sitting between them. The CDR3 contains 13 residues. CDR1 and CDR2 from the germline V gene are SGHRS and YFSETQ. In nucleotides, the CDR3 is TGCGCCAGCAGGCGTACAGGGTTGACTGAAGCTTTCTTT. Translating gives CASRRTGLTEAFF.

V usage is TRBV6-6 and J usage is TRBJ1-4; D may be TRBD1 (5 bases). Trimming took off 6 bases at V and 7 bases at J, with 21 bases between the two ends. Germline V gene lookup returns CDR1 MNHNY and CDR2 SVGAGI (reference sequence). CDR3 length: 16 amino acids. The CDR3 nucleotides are TGTGCCAGCAGGTTTCACCAGGGTCCCCTGGGTGAAAAACTGTTTTTT. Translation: CASRFHQGPLGEKLFF.

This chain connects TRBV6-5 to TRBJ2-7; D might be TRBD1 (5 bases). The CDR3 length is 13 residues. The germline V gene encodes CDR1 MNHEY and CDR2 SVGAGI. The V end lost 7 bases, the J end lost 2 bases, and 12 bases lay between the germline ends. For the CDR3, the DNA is TGTGCCAGCAACCTACAGGAGACCTACGAGCAGTACTTC. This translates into CASNLQETYEQYF.

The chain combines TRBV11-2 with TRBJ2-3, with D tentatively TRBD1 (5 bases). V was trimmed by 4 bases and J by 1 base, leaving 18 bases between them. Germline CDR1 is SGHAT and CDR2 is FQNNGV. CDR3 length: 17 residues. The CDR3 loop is CASSSRLRVVGTDTQYF. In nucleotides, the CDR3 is TGTGCCAGCAGCTCGCGCCTCAGGGTCGTCGGCACAGATACGCAGTATTTT.

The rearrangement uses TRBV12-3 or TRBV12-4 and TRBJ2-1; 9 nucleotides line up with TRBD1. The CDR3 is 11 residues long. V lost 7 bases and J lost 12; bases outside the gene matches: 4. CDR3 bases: TGTGCCAGCACCGCGGGACAGGGGCAGTTCTTC. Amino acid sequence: CASTAGQGQFF.

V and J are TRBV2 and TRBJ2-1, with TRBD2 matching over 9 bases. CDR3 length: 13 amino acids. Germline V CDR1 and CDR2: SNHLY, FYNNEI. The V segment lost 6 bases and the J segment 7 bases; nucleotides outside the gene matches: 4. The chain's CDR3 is CASSGLARNEQFF. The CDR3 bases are TGTGCCAGCAGCGGACTAGCGAGGAATGAGCAGTTCTTC.

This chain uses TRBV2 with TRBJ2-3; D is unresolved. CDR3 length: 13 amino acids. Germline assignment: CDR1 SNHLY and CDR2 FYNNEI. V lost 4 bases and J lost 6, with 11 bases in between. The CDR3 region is CASSVNPGDTQYF. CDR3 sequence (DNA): TGTGCCAGCAGTGTAAACCCCGGGGATACGCAGTATTTT.

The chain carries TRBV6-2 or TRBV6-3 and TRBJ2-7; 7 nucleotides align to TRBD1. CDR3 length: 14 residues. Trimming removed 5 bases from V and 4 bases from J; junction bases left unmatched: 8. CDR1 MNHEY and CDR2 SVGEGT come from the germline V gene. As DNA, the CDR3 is TGTGCCAGCAGTATTGCAGGGGGAACGTACGAGCAGTACTTC. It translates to CASSIAGGTYEQYF.

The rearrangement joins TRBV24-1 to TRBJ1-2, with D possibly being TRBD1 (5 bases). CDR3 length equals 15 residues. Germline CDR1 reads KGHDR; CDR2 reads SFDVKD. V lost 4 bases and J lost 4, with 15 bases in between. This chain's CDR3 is CATSDSRASSYGYTF. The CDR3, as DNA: TGTGCCACCAGTGACTCCAGGGCGTCGAGCTATGGCTACACCTTC.

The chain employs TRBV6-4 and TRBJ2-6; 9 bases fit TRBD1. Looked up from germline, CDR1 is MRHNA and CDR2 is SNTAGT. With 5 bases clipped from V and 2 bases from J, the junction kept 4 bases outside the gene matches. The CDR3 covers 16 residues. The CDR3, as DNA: TGTGCCAGCAGTCGGGACAGGGTGACTGGGGCCAACGTCCTGACTTTC. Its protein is CASSRDRVTGANVLTF.

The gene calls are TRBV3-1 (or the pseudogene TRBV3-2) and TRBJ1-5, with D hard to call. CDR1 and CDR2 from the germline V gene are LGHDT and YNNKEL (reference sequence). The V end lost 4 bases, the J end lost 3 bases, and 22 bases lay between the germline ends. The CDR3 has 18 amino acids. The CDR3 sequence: CASSPKLGWGGINQPQHF. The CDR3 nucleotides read TGTGCCAGCAGCCCCAAACTTGGGTGGGGAGGAATCAATCAGCCCCAGCATTTT.

CDR3 sequence (DNA): TGTGCCAGCAGCGAGGACAACACCTACGAGCAGTACTTC. As protein: CASSEDNTYEQYF. V and J are TRBV9 and TRBJ2-7; a possible D gene is TRBD1 (5 bases). The CDR3 sequence is 13 residues long. V shed 3 bases and J shed 2 bases, with 9 bases lying between them. Germline V gene data show CDR1 as SGDLS and CDR2 as YYNGEE.

The CDR3 DNA is TGTGCCAGTAGTTCCCGAGACAGGGGACGAGTAGATACGCAGTATTTT. Protein: CASSSRDRGRVDTQYF. The chain links TRBV19 to TRBJ2-3; 8 bases fit TRBD1. With 5 bases clipped from V and 5 bases from J, the junction kept 12 bases outside the gene matches. CDR1 LNHDA and CDR2 SQIVND come from the germline V gene (reference sequence). CDR3 length equals 16 residues.

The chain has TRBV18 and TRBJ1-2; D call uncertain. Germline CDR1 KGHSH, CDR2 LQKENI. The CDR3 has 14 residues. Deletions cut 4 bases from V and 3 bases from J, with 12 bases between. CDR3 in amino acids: CASSLRINDYGYTF. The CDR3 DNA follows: TGTGCCAGCTCACTCAGGATTAACGACTATGGCTACACCTTC.

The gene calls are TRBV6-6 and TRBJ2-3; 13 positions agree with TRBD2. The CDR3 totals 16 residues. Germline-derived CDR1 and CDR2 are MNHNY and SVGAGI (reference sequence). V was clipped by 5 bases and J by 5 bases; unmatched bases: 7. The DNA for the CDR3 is TGTGCCAGCAGTCCGCCGGGACTAGCGGGAAGAGATACGCAGTATTTT. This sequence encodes CASSPPGLAGRDTQYF.

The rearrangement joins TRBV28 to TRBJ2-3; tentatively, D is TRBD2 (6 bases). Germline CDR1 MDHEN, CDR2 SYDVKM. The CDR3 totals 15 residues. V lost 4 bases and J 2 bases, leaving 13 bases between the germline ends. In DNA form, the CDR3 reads TGTGCCAGCAGTTCGCCGGGACTGATCACAGATACGCAGTATTTT. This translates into CASSSPGLITDTQYF.

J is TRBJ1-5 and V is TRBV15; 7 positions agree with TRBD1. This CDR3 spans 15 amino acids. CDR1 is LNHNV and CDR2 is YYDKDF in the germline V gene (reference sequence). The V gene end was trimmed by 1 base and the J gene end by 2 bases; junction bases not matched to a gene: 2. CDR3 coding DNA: TGTGCCACCAGCAGAGCTACAGGGGGCAATCAGCCCCAGCATTTT. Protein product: CATSRATGGNQPQHF.

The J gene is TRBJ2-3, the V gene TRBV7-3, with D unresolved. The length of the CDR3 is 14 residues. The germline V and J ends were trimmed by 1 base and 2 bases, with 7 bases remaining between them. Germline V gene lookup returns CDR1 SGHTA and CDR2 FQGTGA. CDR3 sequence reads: CASSLMRSTDTQYF. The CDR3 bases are TGTGCCAGCAGCTTAATGCGGTCCACAGATACGCAGTATTTT.

CDR3 in amino acids: CASSKYYGGETQYF. The CDR3 coding sequence is TGTGCCAGCAGCAAATATTACGGGGGAGAGACCCAGTACTTC. This chain links TRBV3-1 (or the pseudogene TRBV3-2) with TRBJ2-5, with a tentative D call TRBD2 (6 bases). This CDR3 comprises 14 residues. The germline V and J ends were trimmed by 5 bases and 4 bases, with 14 bases remaining between them. Germline lookup yields CDR1 LGHDT and CDR2 YNNKEL (reference sequence).

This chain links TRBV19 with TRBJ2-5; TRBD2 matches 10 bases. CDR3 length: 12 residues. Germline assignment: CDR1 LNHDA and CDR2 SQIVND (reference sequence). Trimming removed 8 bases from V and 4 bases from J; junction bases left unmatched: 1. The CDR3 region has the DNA TGTGCCAGTCGACTAGCGGGAGAGACCCAGTACTTC. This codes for CASRLAGETQYF.

The CDR3 here is CSASQALKQYF. CDR3 DNA sequence: TGCAGTGCTAGTCAGGCTTTGAAGCAGTACTTC. The chain recombines TRBV20-1 with TRBJ2-7; no definite D call. There are 11 residues in the CDR3. CDR1 and CDR2 (germline): DFQATT, SNEGSKA (reference sequence). V was shortened by 3 bases and J by 8 bases, with 11 bases between the two germline ends.

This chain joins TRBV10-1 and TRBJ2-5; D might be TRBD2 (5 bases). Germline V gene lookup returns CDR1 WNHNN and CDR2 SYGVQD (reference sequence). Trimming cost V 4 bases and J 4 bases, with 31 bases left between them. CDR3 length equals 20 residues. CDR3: CASSALWSVRTLVGVETQYF. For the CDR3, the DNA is TGCGCCAGCAGTGCGTTGTGGTCGGTTCGGACCCTAGTGGGAGTAGAGACCCAGTACTTC.

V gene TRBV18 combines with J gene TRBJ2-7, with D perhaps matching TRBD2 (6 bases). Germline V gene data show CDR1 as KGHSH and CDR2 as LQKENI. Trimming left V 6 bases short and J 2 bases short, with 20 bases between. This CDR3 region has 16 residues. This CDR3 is CASSPKGLQSTYEQYF. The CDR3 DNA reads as TGTGCCAGCTCGCCGAAGGGACTGCAGAGCACCTACGAGCAGTACTTC.

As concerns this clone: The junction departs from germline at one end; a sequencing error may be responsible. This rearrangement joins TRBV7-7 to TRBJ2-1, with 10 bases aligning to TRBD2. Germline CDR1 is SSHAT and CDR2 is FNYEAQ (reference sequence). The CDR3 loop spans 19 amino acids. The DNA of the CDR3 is TGTGCTAGCAGCCCTCGAGGGAGCGGGAGGGTTGAATCCTACAATGAGCAGTTCTTC. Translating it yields CASSPRGSGRVESYNEQFF. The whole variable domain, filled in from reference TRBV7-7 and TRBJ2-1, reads GAGVSQSPRYKVTKRGQDVTLRCDPISSHATLYWYQQALGQGPEFLTYFNYEAQPDKSGLPSDRFSAERPEGSISTLTIQRTEQRDSAMYRCASSPRGSGRVESYNEQFFGPGTRLTVL.